This paragraph covers one TCR beta chain sequence. Donation came from healthy HIV-negative adults that had no recent acute infections or vaccinations. This entry is derived from a study of shared clonotypes between healthy human individuals. The wider study: The study used three CD4 naive, three CD4 memory, two CD8 naive and one CD8 memory plate per donor.

Profiled with immunoSEQ multiplex PCR; TCRdb holds only in-frame clones, not every one. The sample holds roughly 1,000,000 clones, roughly 74% seen once. The sequence was obtained from a young man in good health. Some clones in this sample may be carry-over from other donors' samples. Sequences were obtained from memory CD4+ T cells from PBMCs. As to subset: CD45RA-negative fraction.

CDR3 in DNA: TGCGCCAGCTCGGGGACAGGGTCCTACAATGAGCAGTTCTTC. Protein sequence: CASSGTGSYNEQFF. V is TRBV5-1 and J is TRBJ2-1, with 9 bases matching TRBD1. Per germline, CDR1 SGHRS and CDR2 YFSETQ. This CDR3 has 14 amino acids. V dropped 7 bases and J dropped 1; count of bases not matched to a gene: 3.